Below are 8 T cell receptor beta chains sequenced from a single sample in a study of blood T cell repertoires in COVID-19. Here immunoSEQ multiplex PCR was the method, and the copy in TCRdb shows in-frame clones only, minus some. The sample has 100,000 to 120,000 clones; roughly 80% are singletons. The sample taken for sequencing was peripheral blood. Every receptor here comes from a woman older than 75 with acute or convalescent COVID-19.

The J gene is TRBJ2-1, the V gene TRBV6-6; 13 positions agree with TRBD2. CDR1 and CDR2 (germline): MNHNY, SVGAGI (reference sequence). V trimming: 7 bases; J trimming: 5 bases; junction bases outside the gene matches: 2. The CDR3 runs to 14 residues. The CDR3 bases are TGTGCCAGCATGACTAGCGGGGGGAACAATGAGCAGTTCTTC. Amino acid sequence: CASMTSGGNNEQFF.

This clone was detected many times. The chain combines TRBV27 with TRBJ1-4; D is ambiguous. The CDR3 is 15 amino acids. Per germline, CDR1 MNHEY and CDR2 SMNVEV (reference sequence). V lost 3 bases and J 4 bases, leaving 12 bases between the germline ends. The CDR3 DNA sequence: TGTGCCAGCAGTTTCACTGGGGAGGGTAATGAAAAACTGTTTTTT. It yields the protein CASSFTGEGNEKLFF.

V and J are TRBV6-5 and TRBJ1-6; D may be TRBD1 (6 bases). Germline CDR1 MNHEY, CDR2 SVGAGI. Trimming stripped 2 bases from V and 8 bases from J, with 13 bases between. This CDR3 is 15 amino acids long. CDR3 coding DNA: TGTGCCAGCAGTTACGTGGGGGCTGGCGATTCACCCCTCCACTTT. Its translation is CASSYVGAGDSPLHF.

The chain recombines TRBV7-2 with TRBJ2-2; the D gene is possibly TRBD1 (6 bases). Germline CDR1 SGHTA, CDR2 FQGNSA. The CDR3 is 15 residues long. V was shortened by 5 bases and J by 4 bases, with 14 bases between the two germline ends. This chain's CDR3 is CASSPRTAVTGELFF. CDR3 in DNA: TGTGCCAGCAGCCCACGGACAGCCGTCACCGGGGAGCTGTTTTTT.

This clone was detected only a few times. The chain has TRBV24-1 and TRBJ2-2; 9 bases align to TRBD2. Germline trimming cut 5 bases from V and 4 bases from J; bases unmatched to any gene: 10. CDR3 length: 17 amino acids. Germline V lookup: CDR1 KGHDR, CDR2 SFDVKD. The CDR3 loop reads CATSGRSGGTSTGELFF. CDR3 DNA: TGTGCCACCAGTGGGCGGAGCGGGGGGACGAGCACCGGGGAGCTGTTTTTT.

V is TRBV3-1 (or the pseudogene TRBV3-2) and J is TRBJ1-1, with D possibly TRBD1 on 5 matching bases. CDR1 and CDR2 (germline): LGHDT, YNNKEL (reference sequence). This CDR3 contains 13 residues. Trimming shortened V by 2 bases and J by 7 bases, and 11 bases separated the two germline ends. The CDR3 is CASSQPGYGEAFF. In nucleotides, the CDR3 is TGTGCCAGCAGCCAACCAGGGTATGGTGAAGCTTTCTTT.

This chain connects TRBV15 to TRBJ1-4; no definite D call. The germline V gene has CDR1 LNHNV and CDR2 YYDKDF (reference sequence). Trimming removed 5 bases at V and 8 bases at J, with 15 bases between. CDR3 length: 14 amino acids. Here the CDR3 reads CATSSPGEGEKLFF. The CDR3 DNA follows: TGTGCCACCAGCTCCCCCGGGGAGGGAGAAAAACTGTTTTTT.

CDR3 sequence (DNA): TGTGCCAGCAGCTTAGTGACTAGCGGGAGGGATACGCAGTATTTT. Encoded protein: CASSLVTSGRDTQYF. This chain connects TRBV7-9 to TRBJ2-3; 13 bases map to TRBD2. Per the germline V gene, CDR1 is SEHNR and CDR2 is FQNEAQ (reference sequence). The CDR3 covers 15 residues. V lost 1 base and J lost 6; bases outside the gene matches: 1.